This TCR beta chain was profiled in a study of T-cell reconstitution after alpha-beta-depleted transplantation in children. V was pared by 5 bases and J by 9 bases, with 8 bases of the junction left unmatched. The CDR3 is made up of 16 amino acids. Using unique molecular identifiers, the investigators prepared the TCRbeta library. Each CDR3 protein gets one entry after TCRdb re-called the PCR reads with MiXCR. Here the sample spans around 400,000 distinct CDR3 sequences, 11% being singletons. The rearrangement joins TRBV12-3 or TRBV12-4 to TRBJ2-1; 15 nucleotides line up with TRBD2. The receptor was isolated from a human donor who donated a stem cell graft to a child with acute myeloid leukemia. Sample: PBMCs from the stem cell graft donor, taken from the stem cell graft. CDR3 protein: CASSAGLAGGLGEQFF. The DNA for the CDR3 is TGTGCCAGCAGTGCCGGACTAGCGGGGGGGCTAGGTGAGCAGTTCTTC.